Shown below are 27 T cell receptor beta chains from a single sample sequenced in a study of human T cells and chemical hapten exposure. Each CDR3 protein is one row after TCRdb ran MiXCR on the RACE reads. The sample has approximately 84,000 distinct CDR3 sequences, approximately 10% seen once. Time point defined: patch test 2, 6 weeks after DPC sensitization. Described treatment: therapeutic diphenylcyclopropenone sensitization with weekly scalp DPC. Source: whole blood, taken in connection with sensitization to the hapten diphenylcyclopropenone (DPC). These receptors were collected from a man aged 18 to 30 with alopecia areata. Some clones in this sample may be carry-over from other donors' samples.

This clonotype was counted only a few times. The chain is built from TRBV4-1 and TRBJ1-1; D unclear. The germline V and J ends were trimmed by 4 bases and 3 bases, with 21 bases remaining between them. This CDR3 is 17 amino acids long. Germline loops: CDR1 MGHRA, CDR2 YSYEKL. The CDR3 DNA is TGCGCCAGCAGCCCCGTCCCTGAAATTCCGCAGGACACTGAAGCTTTCTTT. It is translated as CASSPVPEIPQDTEAFF.

This clonotype was recorded a few times. The chain joins TRBV28 to TRBJ2-5, with D unresolved. CDR1 is MDHEN, CDR2 SYDVKM, per germline. The CDR3 spans 14 residues. V gave up 8 bases and J gave up 5 bases, with 18 bases separating them. CDR3 in DNA: TGTGCCAGCGGCCCCCTGAGAGATGGGGAGACCCAGTACTTC. Encoded protein: CASGPLRDGETQYF.

This clonotype was recorded a few times. The chain combines TRBV29-1 with TRBJ2-1; 7 positions match TRBD2. V lost 4 bases and J lost 9; bases outside the gene matches: 9. Germline assignment: CDR1 SQVTM and CDR2 ANQGSEA. The CDR3 has 13 amino acids. The CDR3 spells CSVGSGASREQFF. CDR3 DNA: TGCAGCGTTGGGAGCGGGGCGAGTCGTGAGCAGTTCTTC.

This clonotype was counted between two and nine times. This sequence joins TRBV25-1 and TRBJ1-1; the D gene is possibly TRBD1 (5 bases). Germline-derived CDR1 and CDR2 are MGHDK and SYGVNS. V was clipped by 4 bases and J by 1 base, with 10 bases between them. The CDR3 totals 14 residues. The CDR3 is CASSGRGTNTEAFF. The CDR3, as DNA: TGTGCCAGCAGTGGGAGGGGAACGAACACTGAAGCTTTCTTT. The full variable domain, rest sourced from reference TRBV25-1 and TRBJ1-1, is EADIYQTPRYLVIGTGKKITLECSQTMGHDKMYWYQQDPGMELHLIHYSYGVNSTEKGDLSSESTVSRIRTEHFPLTLESARPSHTSQYLCASSGRGTNTEAFFGQGTRLTVV.

Ten or more counts support this clonotype. This chain uses TRBV27 with TRBJ2-2; no firm D call. Trimming cost V 3 bases and J 7 bases, with 9 bases left between them. The V gene's germline CDR1 is MNHEY and CDR2 SMNVEV (reference sequence). The CDR3 spans 13 residues. The CDR3 DNA reads TGTGCCAGCAGTTTCACCCGTATCGGGGAGCTGTTTTTT. The encoded protein is CASSFTRIGELFF.

This clonotype was counted a few times. V is TRBV2 and J is TRBJ2-1, with 9 bases matching TRBD2. The CDR3 is made up of 14 amino acids. The germline CDR1 and CDR2 sequences are SNHLY and FYNNEI. The J segment lost 3 bases and the V segment lost 10 bases, leaving 7 bases of the junction unmatched. This chain's CDR3 is CATLAGELYNEQFF. Written as DNA, the CDR3 is TGTGCCACATTAGCGGGGGAACTCTACAATGAGCAGTTCTTC.

This clonotype was seen more than once but under ten times. The chain is built from TRBV4-3 and TRBJ1-4, with unresolved D. V lost 0 bases and J 1 base, leaving 9 bases between the germline ends. CDR3 length: 16 amino acids. Germline V lookup: CDR1 LGHNA, CDR2 YSLEER. In DNA, the CDR3 is TGCGCCAGCAGCCAAGATCTTCTACTAACTAATGAAAAACTGTTTTTT. Translated: CASSQDLLLTNEKLFF.

This clonotype was observed a few times. The rearrangement links TRBV11-1 to TRBJ2-1, with D uncertain. Germline assignment: CDR1 SGHAT and CDR2 FQDESV (reference sequence). Trimming removed 2 bases at V and 4 bases at J, with 15 bases between. This CDR3 contains 16 residues. The CDR3 sequence: CASSLRMASGYNEQFF. The CDR3 coding sequence is TGTGCCAGCAGCTTAAGGATGGCCAGTGGATACAATGAGCAGTTCTTC.

The chain is built from TRBV28 and TRBJ1-5; 10 bases agree with TRBD1. The CDR3 contains 15 residues. Trimming at V came to 5 bases and at J to 2 bases, leaving 3 bases not matched to a gene. Germline V gives CDR1 MDHEN, CDR2 SYDVKM. The CDR3 protein is CASSPGTGGNQPQHF. CDR3 bases: TGTGCCAGCAGTCCCGGGACAGGGGGCAATCAGCCCCAGCATTTT. The whole variable domain, remainder taken from reference TRBV28 and TRBJ1-5, is DVKVTQSSRYLVKRTGEKVFLECVQDMDHENMFWYRQDPGLGLRLIYFSYDVKMKEKGDIPEGYSVSREKKERFSLILESASTNQTSMYLCASSPGTGGNQPQHFGDGTRLSIL.

This clonotype was found a few times. The CDR3 spells CASSQRQGASTEAFF. DNA for the CDR3: TGCGCCAGCAGCCAACGACAGGGGGCGAGCACTGAAGCTTTCTTT. The chain links TRBV4-1 to TRBJ1-1, with 10 bases identical to TRBD1. Germline V gene lookup returns CDR1 MGHRA and CDR2 YSYEKL. The ends lost 2 bases at V and 4 bases at J; junction bases unmatched: 4. The CDR3 length is 15 residues.

This clonotype was counted ten times or more. The V gene is TRBV6-2 or TRBV6-3, the J gene TRBJ1-1, with D possibly TRBD1 on 5 matching bases. The CDR3 is 17 residues long. V was trimmed by 7 bases and J by 1 base, leaving 22 bases between them. Germline V CDR1 and CDR2: MNHEY, SVGEGT. The CDR3 region has the DNA TGTGCCAGCACCCCGCTGGGGGAACCCATAAAGAACACTGAAGCTTTCTTT. Its protein product is CASTPLGEPIKNTEAFF.

The rearrangement links TRBV28 to TRBJ2-2; 11 nucleotides align to TRBD1. From germline, CDR1 is MDHEN and CDR2 SYDVKM. The ends lost 7 bases at V and 4 bases at J; junction bases unmatched: 5. The CDR3 extends over 15 amino acids. The CDR3 loop reads CASTPGQGGTGELFF. For the CDR3, the DNA is TGTGCCAGCACCCCGGGACAGGGGGGCACCGGGGAGCTGTTTTTT.

At least ten counts were recorded for this clonotype. The chain uses TRBV9 and TRBJ2-7, with 8 bases that match TRBD1. The CDR3 consists of 14 residues. V was clipped by 3 bases and J by 0 bases; unmatched bases: 2. Germline V gives CDR1 SGDLS, CDR2 YYNGEE. CDR3 amino acids: CASSATGGSYEQYF. CDR3 DNA: TGTGCCAGCAGCGCCACAGGGGGCTCCTACGAGCAGTACTTC.

This clonotype was detected many times. The CDR3 nucleotides read TGTGCCAGCAGCCCGACAGGGGGGAGCTCCTACGAGCAGTACTTC. It is translated as CASSPTGGSSYEQYF. The gene calls are TRBV6-2 or TRBV6-3 and TRBJ2-7; TRBD1 aligns across 9 bases. The V segment lost 6 bases and the J segment 0 bases; nucleotides outside the gene matches: 6. The CDR3 is 15 residues long. Germline CDR1 MNHEY, CDR2 SVGEGT.

This clonotype was seen repeatedly, ten times or more. This chain connects TRBV11-2 to TRBJ2-1; no firm D call. Per germline, CDR1 SGHAT and CDR2 FQNNGV. Trimming stripped 5 bases from V and 2 bases from J, with 10 bases between. This CDR3 is built from 14 residues. CDR3 in DNA: TGTGCCAGCAGCCCCTCTAGAGCCTACAATGAGCAGTTCTTC. The encoded protein is CASSPSRAYNEQFF.

This chain joins TRBV7-2 and TRBJ2-2; D is ambiguous. Trimming removed 5 bases from V and 5 bases from J, with 9 bases in between. Germline V gene data show CDR1 as SGHTA and CDR2 as FQGNSA. The CDR3 covers 13 residues. CDR3 loop: CASSAGRTGELFF. The CDR3 nucleotides are TGTGCCAGCAGCGCCGGTAGGACCGGGGAGCTGTTTTTT.

In this sample, this clonotype turned up a few times. V and J are TRBV14 and TRBJ1-2; 9 nucleotides line up with TRBD1. This CDR3 has 15 amino acids. CDR1 and CDR2 from the germline V gene are SGHDN and FVKESK. J gave up 7 bases and V 3 bases, and 9 bases lay outside the gene matches. Here the CDR3 DNA reads TGTGCCAGCAGCCAGGCCTCAGGACAGGGGACTGGCTACACCTTC. Translated, it gives CASSQASGQGTGYTF.

The genes are TRBV28 and TRBJ1-3; maybe TRBD1 (6 bases). The V gene's germline CDR1 is MDHEN and CDR2 SYDVKM. Trimming left V 6 bases short and J 0 bases short, with 12 bases between. The CDR3 has 15 amino acids. DNA for the CDR3: TGTGCCAGCAGAAATACAGGGAGCTCTGGAAACACCATATATTTT. This translates into CASRNTGSSGNTIYF.

This clonotype was counted between two and nine times. The chain couples TRBV6-5 to TRBJ1-2; 12 nucleotides match TRBD1. Trimming at V came to 3 bases and at J to 5 bases, leaving 10 bases not matched to a gene. The germline CDR1 and CDR2 sequences are MNHEY and SVGAGI. The CDR3 covers 17 residues. The CDR3 sequence: CASSYLGQGAFIYGYTF. The CDR3 nucleotides are TGTGCCAGCAGTTATTTGGGACAGGGGGCTTTTATTTATGGCTACACCTTC.

This clonotype was seen many times. The chain has TRBV6-6 and TRBJ2-7; no clear D gene. The CDR3 is 14 residues long. From germline, CDR1 is MNHNY and CDR2 SVGAGI (reference sequence). Trimming removed 2 bases from V and 3 bases from J, with 11 bases in between. CDR3 region: CASSYGRTDYEQYV. The DNA for the CDR3 is TGTGCCAGCAGTTACGGTAGGACGGACTACGAGCAGTACGTC.

The sample holds many counts of this clonotype. The chain carries TRBV7-2 and TRBJ1-5, with no clear D. The CDR3 length is 17 residues. CDR1 SGHTA and CDR2 FQGNSA come from the germline V gene. V was cut by 2 bases and J by 3 bases, with 17 bases left in between. The CDR3 bases are TGTGCCAGCAGCTTAATCTCGGTCCGGGGAATCAATCAGCCCCAGCATTTT. Its translation: CASSLISVRGINQPQHF.

In this sample, this clonotype turned up a few times. The chain carries TRBV7-3 and TRBJ2-5; TRBD1 matches 7 bases. Per the germline V gene, CDR1 is SGHTA and CDR2 is FQGTGA. The junction had 8 bases not matched to a gene; V was cut back by 5 bases and J by 5 bases. This CDR3 contains 14 residues. As DNA, the CDR3 is TGTGCCAGCAGCCGGGACAGTATGTCGGAGACCCAGTACTTC. It specifies CASSRDSMSETQYF.

This chain links TRBV4-1 with TRBJ2-7; 8 bases are a match to TRBD1. V shed 4 bases, J shed 7 bases, and the junction held 18 bases outside the gene matches. CDR3 length: 17 residues. CDR1 and CDR2 (germline): MGHRA, YSYEKL. The CDR3 reads CASSPGQGFGSLGEQYV. In DNA, the CDR3 is TGCGCCAGCAGCCCCGGACAGGGCTTCGGTTCTTTGGGGGAGCAGTACGTC.

The rearrangement links TRBV5-5 to TRBJ2-7, with D possibly matching TRBD2 (6 bases). V was pared by 2 bases and J by 2 bases, with 14 bases between. Germline V gene lookup returns CDR1 SGHKS and CDR2 YYEKEE (reference sequence). CDR3 length: 15 residues. The CDR3 spells CASSLMGGLTYEQYF. The DNA of the CDR3 is TGTGCCAGCAGCTTAATGGGAGGCCTTACCTACGAGCAGTACTTC.

There are many counts of this clonotype. The chain carries TRBV6-5 and TRBJ2-3; D uncertain. V was trimmed by 1 base and J by 2 bases, leaving 7 bases between them. Germline assignment: CDR1 MNHEY and CDR2 SVGAGI. The CDR3 has 14 residues. The CDR3 DNA is TGTGCCAGCAGTTACTTCCCGATCACAGATACGCAGTATTTT. Translated: CASSYFPITDTQYF.

The sample holds a few counts of this clonotype. The chain carries TRBV18 and TRBJ1-4; TRBD1 aligns across 7 bases. V shed 2 bases and J 5 bases; nucleotides not matched to a gene: 5. Per the germline V gene, CDR1 is KGHSH and CDR2 is LQKENI. The CDR3 spans 15 residues. CDR3 amino acids: CASSPRGGENEKLFF. In DNA form, the CDR3 reads TGTGCCAGCTCACCAAGAGGGGGCGAGAATGAAAAACTGTTTTTT.

Ten or more counts support this clonotype. The V gene is TRBV20-1, the J gene TRBJ2-5; 12 nucleotides align to TRBD1. J gave up 2 bases and V 2 bases, and 15 bases lay outside the gene matches. There are 19 residues in the CDR3. Germline V gene sequence: CDR1 DFQATT, CDR2 SNEGSKA (reference sequence). The DNA for the CDR3 is TGCAGTGCTAGACCCAACCTCCGGGACAGGGGGCATCGACAAGAGACCCAGTACTTC. This gives the protein CSARPNLRDRGHRQETQYF.